This TCR beta chain stems from a study of beta chain features in type 1 diabetes. Study-wide background: Examined across all samples were roughly 110,000,000 sorted cells.

Each of the CD4+ naive, central memory, regulatory and stem cell-like memory populations was sorted via CD45RO/CCR7/CD25/CD127/CD95/CD27. Expressed TCRB transcripts got sequenced, as all isolated RNA was reverse transcribed. Measured with immunoSEQ multiplex PCR; TCRdb has only the in-frame clones, and not every one. Of some 270,000 clones in the sample, less than 15% were seen once. V dropped 11 bases and J dropped 5; count of bases not matched to a gene: 8. Germline CDR1 is MDHEN and CDR2 is SYDVKM. The CDR3 is made up of 13 amino acids. Sequencing input: naive CD4+ T cells from blood. The receptor's source is a woman in her thirties or forties in good health. The chain links TRBV28 to TRBJ1-4, with TRBD1 matching 7 bases. The CDR3 region has the DNA TGTGCCGTACAGGGGCGTCCCAATGAAAAACTGTTTTTT. It specifies CAVQGRPNEKLFF. Full variable domain (rest looked up from reference TRBV28 and TRBJ1-4): DVKVTQSSRYLVKRTGEKVFLECVQDMDHENMFWYRQDPGLGLRLIYFSYDVKMKEKGDIPEGYSVSREKKERFSLILESASTNQTSMYLCAVQGRPNEKLFFGSGTQLSVL.